The 23 T cell receptor beta chains reported below all come from one sample, sequenced in a study of T cell responses to AZD1222 COVID-19 vaccine. Repertoires were generated with immunoSEQ multiplex PCR, while TCRdb's copy carries only in-frame clones and drops some. The sample consists of 65,000 to 70,000 clones, 82% of them appearing once. The starting material was peripheral blood, obtained on day 0 of AZD1222 vaccination. The receptors originated from an adult in good health.

The J gene is TRBJ2-1, the V gene TRBV15; D gene ambiguous. Germline-derived CDR1 and CDR2 are LNHNV and YYDKDF (reference sequence). CDR3 length equals 16 residues. V dropped 1 base and J dropped 0 bases, with 10 bases sitting between them. This CDR3 is CATSRVRASSYNEQFF. Written as DNA, the CDR3 is TGTGCCACCAGCAGAGTCCGGGCGAGCTCCTACAATGAGCAGTTCTTC.

The chain recombines TRBV6-1 with TRBJ1-2; D possibly corresponds to TRBD1 (5 bases). The length of the CDR3 is 13 residues. V lost 6 bases to trimming and J lost 6 bases, with 14 bases between them. CDR1 and CDR2 from the germline V gene are MNHNS and SASEGT. The CDR3 sequence: CASRPPSGDGYTF. Written as DNA, the CDR3 is TGTGCCAGCAGGCCACCATCGGGGGATGGCTACACCTTC.

This clone was seen once. The V gene is TRBV5-1, the J gene TRBJ2-7, with 7 bases aligning to TRBD2. The CDR3 has 16 residues. Germline loops: CDR1 SGHRS, CDR2 YFSETQ. Trimming removed 0 bases from V and 4 bases from J; junction bases left unmatched: 10. In DNA, the CDR3 is TGCGCCAGCAGCTTGGGCGCCGGGGGGAAGGGATACGAGCAGTACTTC. Its translation is CASSLGAGGKGYEQYF. The whole variable domain, remainder taken from reference TRBV5-1 and TRBJ2-7, is KAGVTQTPRYLIKTRGQQVTLSCSPISGHRSVSWYQQTPGQGLQFLFEYFSETQRNKGNFPGRFSGRQFSNSRSEMNVSTLELGDSALYLCASSLGAGGKGYEQYFGPGTRLTVT.

The sample holds a few counts of this clone. The chain combines TRBV19 with TRBJ1-1; 7 nucleotides line up with TRBD1. This CDR3 is built from 14 residues. The V segment lost 3 bases and the J segment 5 bases; nucleotides outside the gene matches: 6. Germline-derived CDR1 and CDR2 are LNHDA and SQIVND (reference sequence). CDR3 loop: CASSIEEGATEAFF. As DNA, the CDR3 is TGTGCCAGTAGTATTGAGGAGGGGGCAACTGAAGCTTTCTTT.

V is TRBV5-5 and J is TRBJ1-2; 7 nucleotides align to TRBD1. Germline values: CDR1 SGHKS, CDR2 YYEKEE (reference sequence). Trimming cost V 3 bases and J 7 bases; bases outside gene matches: 12. The CDR3 is made up of 15 amino acids. CDR3 nucleotide sequence: TGTGCCAGCAGCTCACGGGACAGTGGAGTCTTTGGCTACACCTTC. It is translated as CASSSRDSGVFGYTF.

The chain joins TRBV2 to TRBJ1-2; no reliable D call. Germline assignment: CDR1 SNHLY and CDR2 FYNNEI. V was shortened by 1 base and J by 4 bases, with 7 bases between the two germline ends. The CDR3 extends over 13 amino acids. CDR3 protein: CASSEGATYGYTF. CDR3 nucleotide sequence: TGTGCCAGCAGTGAAGGGGCGACCTATGGCTACACCTTC.

V usage is TRBV19 and J usage is TRBJ1-5; D uncertain. CDR1 LNHDA and CDR2 SQIVND come from the germline V gene (reference sequence). V gave up 5 bases and J gave up 0 bases, with 11 bases separating them. This CDR3 is built from 15 residues. CDR3 sequence: CASSPRSNSNQPQHF. DNA for the CDR3: TGTGCCAGTAGTCCGCGGAGCAATAGCAATCAGCCCCAGCATTTT.

This chain links TRBV7-2 with TRBJ1-2, with D maybe TRBD1 (6 bases). The germline V gene encodes CDR1 SGHTA and CDR2 FQGNSA. Trimming left V 4 bases short and J 7 bases short, with 10 bases between. The CDR3 spans 12 residues. This CDR3 is CASSSNRVGYTF. DNA of the CDR3: TGTGCCAGCAGCTCAAACAGGGTTGGCTACACCTTC.

In its sample, this clone was seen a few times. The chain is built from TRBV7-9 and TRBJ1-4, with 7 bases fitting TRBD1. Germline V lookup: CDR1 SEHNR, CDR2 FQNEAQ (reference sequence). The trim removed 5 bases at V and 3 bases at J, leaving 0 bases unmatched. CDR3 length: 13 residues. This CDR3 reads CASSDRANEKLFF. DNA for the CDR3: TGTGCCAGCAGCGACAGGGCTAATGAAAAACTGTTTTTT.

The chain has TRBV10-3 and TRBJ2-7; D not certain. V gave up 3 bases and J gave up 1 base, with 10 bases separating them. This CDR3 has 14 residues. Germline V gene data show CDR1 as ENHRY and CDR2 as SYGVKD. CDR3 nucleotide sequence: TGTGCCATCAGTGACAGCCAAGGGTCCTACGAGCAGTACTTC. Amino acids: CAISDSQGSYEQYF.

In this sample, this clone turned up a few times. This chain joins TRBV24-1 and TRBJ2-3; 8 positions agree with TRBD1. Looked up from germline, CDR1 is KGHDR and CDR2 is SFDVKD. V trimming: 9 bases; J trimming: 4 bases; junction bases outside the gene matches: 5. This CDR3 comprises 13 residues. This chain's CDR3 is CATGGQGADTQYF. The CDR3 coding sequence is TGTGCCACCGGCGGACAGGGTGCAGATACGCAGTATTTT.

The J gene is TRBJ2-5, the V gene TRBV30; D is uncertain. The V end was cut by 0 bases, the J end by 5 bases, with 7 bases between. From germline, CDR1 is GTSNPN and CDR2 SVGIG (reference sequence). The length of the CDR3 is 12 residues. The CDR3 spells CAWSVLRETQYF. The CDR3 coding sequence is TGTGCCTGGAGTGTACTGCGGGAGACCCAGTACTTC. Drawing the rest from reference TRBV30 and TRBJ2-5, the complete variable domain is SQTIHQWPATLVQPVGSPLSLECTVEGTSNPNLYWYRQAAGRGLQLLFYSVGIGQISSEVPQNLSASRPQDRQFILSSKKLLLSDSGFYLCAWSVLRETQYFGPGTRLLVL.

The chain joins TRBV10-3 to TRBJ2-1, with 8 bases lining up with TRBD2. The CDR3 is made up of 13 amino acids. J lost 9 bases, V lost 0 bases, and 1 base had no gene match. Germline lookup yields CDR1 ENHRY and CDR2 SYGVKD. The DNA of the CDR3 is TGTGCCATCAGTGAGTCGAGCGGGAGTGAGCAGTTCTTC. This sequence encodes CAISESSGSEQFF.

The chain employs TRBV7-3 and TRBJ1-1, with TRBD1 as a possible D gene (5 bases). The V end lost 5 bases, the J end lost 7 bases, and 20 bases lay between the germline ends. Germline V CDR1 and CDR2: SGHTA, FQGTGA. The CDR3 runs 15 residues. DNA for the CDR3: TGTGCCAGCAGCCGCCGACCCGGGGCCCCAAATGAAGCTTTCTTT. This sequence encodes CASSRRPGAPNEAFF.

The V gene is TRBV19, the J gene TRBJ2-3, with TRBD2 matching over 12 bases. The germline V gene encodes CDR1 LNHDA and CDR2 SQIVND (reference sequence). This CDR3 region has 16 residues. Trimming took 5 bases from V and 0 from J; bases not matched to a gene: 3. The CDR3, as DNA: TGTGCCAGTAGTTTCCTAGCGGGGGGGAGCACAGATACGCAGTATTTT. Its protein is CASSFLAGGSTDTQYF.

The chain carries TRBV7-3 and TRBJ2-7; 7 bases are a match to TRBD2. CDR1 and CDR2 (germline): SGHTA, FQGTGA. V was pared by 5 bases and J by 3 bases, with 4 bases of the junction left unmatched. The length of the CDR3 is 13 residues. CDR3 residues: CASSRDYGYEQYF. The DNA of the CDR3 is TGTGCCAGCAGCCGGGACTATGGCTACGAGCAGTACTTC.

The chain has TRBV2 and TRBJ2-7; weak D call: TRBD1 (5 bases). This CDR3 is 14 amino acids long. Germline V lookup: CDR1 SNHLY, CDR2 FYNNEI. V lost 0 bases, J lost 5 bases, and 11 bases lay in between. CDR3 nucleotides: TGTGCCAGCAGTGAAGCCTTCCAGGGCCACGAGCAGTACTTC. Translated, it gives CASSEAFQGHEQYF.

The rearrangement links TRBV11-2 to TRBJ2-7; D may be TRBD1 (6 bases). V was trimmed by 0 bases and J by 2 bases, leaving 20 bases between them. The CDR3 is made up of 18 amino acids. Germline V CDR1 and CDR2: SGHAT, FQNNGV. CDR3 in DNA: TGTGCCAGCAGCTTAGATGCATCTTGGACAGTCAAAACCTACGAGCAGTACTTC. Translation gives CASSLDASWTVKTYEQYF.

This sequence joins TRBV27 and TRBJ1-1; 11 bases map to TRBD1. Germline CDR1 reads MNHEY; CDR2 reads SMNVEV (reference sequence). The CDR3 contains 18 residues. V was pared by 1 base and J by 3 bases, with 10 bases of the junction left unmatched. CDR3 protein: CASSLFPGTGGLDTEAFF. The CDR3 DNA follows: TGTGCCAGCAGTTTATTCCCCGGGACAGGGGGGCTGGACACTGAAGCTTTCTTT.

The chain is built from TRBV25-1 and TRBJ1-1; D gene uncertain. The V gene's germline CDR1 is MGHDK and CDR2 SYGVNS. There are 15 residues in the CDR3. V lost 8 bases and J lost 1, with 17 bases in between. Written as DNA, the CDR3 is TGTGCCAGCTCCTACAACCGGGCGTCGAACACTGAAGCTTTCTTT. Residues: CASSYNRASNTEAFF.

The V call is TRBV12-2, the J call TRBJ2-4; TRBD1, the D gene given by the table, was not confirmed from the DNA. TRBV12-2 is deemed a pseudogene. CDR3 length: 18 amino acids. The CDR3 region has the DNA TGTGCAAGTCGCTTAGCGCCCACAGCCGGTCGGGCCAAAAACATTCAGTACTTC. It encodes CASRLAPTAGRAKNIQYF.

CDR3 amino acids: CASSSGQEGDWDIQYF. The CDR3 coding sequence is TGTGCCAGCAGCTCGGGTCAGGAGGGGGATTGGGACATTCAGTACTTC. The rearrangement uses TRBV7-6 and TRBJ2-4; D assignment may be TRBD1 or TRBD2 (6 bases each). Germline V gene lookup returns CDR1 SGHVS and CDR2 FNYEAQ. Trimming removed 4 bases at V and 8 bases at J, with 21 bases between. The CDR3 length is 16 residues.

The V and J genes are TRBV10-3 and TRBJ1-1; no clear D gene. Germline CDR1 and CDR2: ENHRY and SYGVKD. With 3 bases removed from V and 0 bases from J, the gap between germline ends came to 11 bases. CDR3 length: 15 residues. Here the CDR3 DNA reads TGTGCCATCAGTGACCCGGAGAAATTGAACACTGAAGCTTTCTTT. This encodes CAISDPEKLNTEAFF.